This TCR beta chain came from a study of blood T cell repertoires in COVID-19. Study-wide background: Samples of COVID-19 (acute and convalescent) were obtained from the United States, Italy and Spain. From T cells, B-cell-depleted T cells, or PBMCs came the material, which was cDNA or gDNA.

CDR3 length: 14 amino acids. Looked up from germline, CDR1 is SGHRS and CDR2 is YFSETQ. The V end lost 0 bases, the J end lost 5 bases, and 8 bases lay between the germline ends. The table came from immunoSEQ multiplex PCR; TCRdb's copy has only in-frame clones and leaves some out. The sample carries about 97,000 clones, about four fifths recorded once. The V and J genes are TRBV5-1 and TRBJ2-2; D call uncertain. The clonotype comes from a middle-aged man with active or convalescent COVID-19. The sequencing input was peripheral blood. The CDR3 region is CASSLGGNTGELFF. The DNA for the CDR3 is TGCGCCAGCAGCTTGGGAGGAAATACCGGGGAGCTGTTTTTT.